A single sample is the source of the 2 T cell receptor beta chains below, sequenced in a study of T cell responses to AZD1222 COVID-19 vaccine. TCRdb keeps only in-frame clones here, not all; method: immunoSEQ multiplex PCR. This sample has 84,000 or so clones, with around nine tenths found just once. The starting material was peripheral blood, obtained on day 0 of AZD1222 vaccination. The origin of the receptors is an adult in good health.

This chain uses TRBV30 with TRBJ2-7, with D possibly matching TRBD2 (5 bases). The CDR3 runs to 13 residues. Germline CDR1 GTSNPN, CDR2 SVGIG (reference sequence). V lost 3 bases, J lost 3 bases, and 12 bases lay in between. CDR3 sequence reads: CAWRDFQHYEQYF. The CDR3 DNA reads as TGTGCCTGGAGGGACTTCCAGCACTACGAGCAGTACTTC. Drawing the rest from reference TRBV30 and TRBJ2-7, the complete variable domain is SQTIHQWPATLVQPVGSPLSLECTVEGTSNPNLYWYRQAAGRGLQLLFYSVGIGQISSEVPQNLSASRPQDRQFILSSKKLLLSDSGFYLCAWRDFQHYEQYFGPGTRLTVT.

There are a few counts of this clone. CDR3 in amino acids: CASSLFTASNEKLFF. CDR3 coding DNA: TGTGCCAGCAGCCTGTTCACAGCAAGTAATGAAAAACTGTTTTTT. The rearrangement links TRBV5-5 to TRBJ1-4; D is unresolved. The length of the CDR3 is 15 residues. From germline, CDR1 is SGHKS and CDR2 YYEKEE (reference sequence). V was shortened by 4 bases and J by 4 bases, with 14 bases between the two germline ends.